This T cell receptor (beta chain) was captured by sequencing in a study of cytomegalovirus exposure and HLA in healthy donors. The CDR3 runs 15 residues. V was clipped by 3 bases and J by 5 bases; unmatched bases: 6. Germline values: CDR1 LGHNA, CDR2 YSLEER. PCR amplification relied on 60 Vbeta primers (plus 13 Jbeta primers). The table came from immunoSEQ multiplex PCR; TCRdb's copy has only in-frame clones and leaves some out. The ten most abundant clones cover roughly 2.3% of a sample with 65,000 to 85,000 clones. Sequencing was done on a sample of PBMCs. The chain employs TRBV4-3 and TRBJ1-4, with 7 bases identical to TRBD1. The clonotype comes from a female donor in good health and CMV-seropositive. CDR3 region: CASSQMGQQNEKLFF. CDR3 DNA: TGCGCCAGCAGCCAGATGGGACAGCAAAATGAAAAACTGTTTTTT.